These 24 T cell receptor beta chains originate from one sample sequenced in a study of shared clonotypes between healthy human individuals. Using immunoSEQ multiplex PCR, the repertoire was profiled, and TCRdb retains in-frame clones only, with some absent. The repertoire consists of 1,400,000 or so clones, with around 98.5% occurring once and the leading ten covering roughly 0.36%. The specimen sequenced was naive CD4+ T cells sorted from blood. Subset meaning: CD45RA+ positively selected. These receptors came from a man younger than 45 in good health.

This chain joins TRBV28 and TRBJ1-2; D is possibly TRBD1 (5 bases). V lost 1 base, J lost 7 bases, and 16 bases lay in between. The CDR3 sequence is 15 residues long. Germline CDR1 reads MDHEN; CDR2 reads SYDVKM. CDR3 nucleotides: TGTGCCAGCAGTTTATCGCGGCGGAGGGGTGTTGGCTACACCTTC. Protein sequence: CASSLSRRRGVGYTF.

Regarding this clone: The sample carries other DNA sequences with the same CDR3. The chain recombines TRBV9 with TRBJ2-7; 10 bases map to TRBD2. The germline CDR1 and CDR2 sequences are SGDLS and YYNGEE. The CDR3 is 14 residues long. The junction had 2 bases not matched to a gene; V was cut back by 2 bases and J by 3 bases. The CDR3 DNA reads as TGTGCCAGCAGCGTCGCTAGCGGGAGCTACGAGCAGTACTTC. It translates to CASSVASGSYEQYF.

The chain couples TRBV7-2 to TRBJ2-3; TRBD2 matches 14 bases. V was pared by 5 bases and J by 5 bases, with 9 bases of the junction left unmatched. The CDR3 runs to 17 residues. The V gene's germline CDR1 is SGHTA and CDR2 FQGNSA. The CDR3 region has the DNA TGTGCCAGCAGCCTAAGAGGACTAGCGGGAGGAGGAGATACGCAGTATTTT. It encodes CASSLRGLAGGGDTQYF.

The chain uses TRBV2 and TRBJ1-5, with 8 bases that match TRBD1. The CDR3 runs to 15 residues. V lost 1 base to trimming and J lost 9 bases; unmatched junction nucleotides: 8. Germline V lookup: CDR1 SNHLY, CDR2 FYNNEI. The CDR3 DNA reads as TGTGCCAGCAGTGAAGAGTTGACAGGGGTGATGCCCCAGCATTTT. Its translation: CASSEELTGVMPQHF. Full variable domain (rest looked up from reference TRBV2 and TRBJ1-5): EPEVTQTPSHQVTQMGQEVILRCVPISNHLYFYWYRQILGQKVEFLVSFYNNEISEKSEIFDDQFSVERPDGSNFTLKIRSTKLEDSAMYFCASSEELTGVMPQHFGDGTRLSIL.

As DNA, the CDR3 is TGTGCCAGCAGTTTAAAGGATGCGGGTTTCCAGTACTTC. Translating it yields CASSLKDAGFQYF. The chain combines TRBV28 with TRBJ2-5; possibly TRBD2 for D (5 bases). Deletions cut 2 bases from V and 10 bases from J, with 14 bases between. The CDR3 covers 13 residues. Germline lookup yields CDR1 MDHEN and CDR2 SYDVKM.

The chain joins TRBV28 to TRBJ1-5; maybe TRBD1 (6 bases). The CDR3 runs 17 residues. CDR1 MDHEN and CDR2 SYDVKM come from the germline V gene. Trimming shortened V by 3 bases and J by 0 bases, and 15 bases separated the two germline ends. CDR3 nucleotides: TGTGCCAGCAGTTTTGGGGGCCAGGGATCTAGCAATCAGCCCCAGCATTTT. Translating gives CASSFGGQGSSNQPQHF.

The chain joins TRBV9 to TRBJ1-3; D is possibly TRBD1 (5 bases). The V gene lost 1 base and the J gene lost 4 bases, with 15 bases spanning the gap. CDR1 and CDR2 from the germline V gene are SGDLS and YYNGEE. CDR3 length: 16 residues. CDR3 in amino acids: CASSVLPGRQGNTIYF. The DNA for the CDR3 is TGTGCCAGCAGCGTATTACCGGGGCGTCAAGGAAACACCATATATTTT.

J is TRBJ2-3 and V is TRBV29-1, with TRBD1 matching 9 bases. The V and J ends lost 8 bases and 2 bases, in that order; junction bases with no gene match: 8. CDR3 size: 14 residues. Per germline, CDR1 SQVTM and CDR2 ANQGSEA. CDR3 nucleotides: TGCAGCCGGACAGGGGAAGGTCCCACAGATACGCAGTATTTT. This codes for CSRTGEGPTDTQYF.

V usage is TRBV5-6 and J usage is TRBJ2-2; no clear D. CDR1 and CDR2 (germline): SGHDT, YYEEEE. The CDR3 covers 17 residues. Trimming took off 3 bases at V and 3 bases at J, with 18 bases between the two ends. The chain's CDR3 is CASSSRWLTRHTGELFF. The CDR3 DNA reads TGTGCCAGCAGCTCCAGGTGGTTGACCAGACACACCGGGGAGCTGTTTTTT.

This clone has only one observation. The gene calls are TRBV25-1 and TRBJ1-1, with 8 bases identical to TRBD1. Germline assignment: CDR1 MGHDK and CDR2 SYGVNS. V was pared by 2 bases and J by 3 bases, with 5 bases of the junction left unmatched. CDR3 length: 15 residues. CDR3 bases: TGTGCCAGCAGTGAACCGGACAGGGCGGACACTGAAGCTTTCTTT. Amino acids: CASSEPDRADTEAFF.

The chain joins TRBV5-1 to TRBJ2-5; TRBD1 matches at 7 bases. Germline CDR1 SGHRS, CDR2 YFSETQ. Germline trimming cut 5 bases from V and 4 bases from J; bases unmatched to any gene: 5. The CDR3 runs to 13 residues. Written as DNA, the CDR3 is TGCGCCAGCAGTACGACAGGGCCAGAGACCCAGTACTTC. Translating it yields CASSTTGPETQYF.

The chain combines TRBV7-9 with TRBJ1-2; D gene ambiguous. Trimming removed 5 bases from V and 0 bases from J, with 19 bases in between. CDR1 is SEHNR and CDR2 is FQNEAQ in the germline V gene (reference sequence). The CDR3 has 17 amino acids. CDR3 sequence: CASSNTGGRKSNYGYTF. Here the CDR3 DNA reads TGTGCCAGCAGCAATACGGGTGGGCGCAAATCTAACTATGGCTACACCTTC.

The rearrangement links TRBV11-2 to TRBJ2-1; TRBD2 aligns across 11 bases. CDR3 length equals 16 residues. Trimming cost V 1 base and J 8 bases; bases outside gene matches: 7. Germline assignment: CDR1 SGHAT and CDR2 FQNNGV. Written as DNA, the CDR3 is TGTGCCAGCAGCTTAGTAATCCTAGCGGGAGGCTATGAGCAGTTCTTC. It translates to CASSLVILAGGYEQFF.

The chain combines TRBV29-1 with TRBJ2-3; 15 nucleotides line up with TRBD2. The germline V gene encodes CDR1 SQVTM and CDR2 ANQGSEA. J was trimmed by 2 bases and V by 1 base; bases with no gene match: 4. The CDR3 has 17 amino acids. The DNA for the CDR3 is TGCAGCGTTGAAGGGACTAGCGGGAGGGCTGACACAGATACGCAGTATTTT. It specifies CSVEGTSGRADTDTQYF.

The gene calls are TRBV10-1 and TRBJ1-1; D is possibly TRBD1 (6 bases). V was shortened by 5 bases and J by 2 bases, with 9 bases between the two germline ends. CDR1 is WNHNN and CDR2 is SYGVQD in the germline V gene (reference sequence). The CDR3 consists of 13 residues. The CDR3 region is CASSRGANTEAFF. The CDR3 DNA is TGCGCCAGCAGTCGGGGGGCAAACACTGAAGCTTTCTTT.

The V and J genes are TRBV6-1 and TRBJ2-2; 7 nucleotides align to TRBD1. Germline lookup yields CDR1 MNHNS and CDR2 SASEGT. V shed 5 bases and J 4 bases; nucleotides not matched to a gene: 10. The CDR3 contains 16 residues. CDR3 amino acids: CASSKGGQSGTGELFF. CDR3 nucleotides: TGTGCCAGCAGTAAAGGGGGACAGTCGGGCACCGGGGAGCTGTTTTTT.

This chain connects TRBV6-1 to TRBJ2-1; TRBD2 agrees at 9 bases. From germline, CDR1 is MNHNS and CDR2 SASEGT. Trimming removed 4 bases from V and 8 bases from J; junction bases left unmatched: 6. The CDR3 loop spans 14 amino acids. The chain's CDR3 is CASSAAGGLYEQFF. The CDR3 DNA is TGTGCCAGCAGTGCTGCGGGAGGGCTCTATGAGCAGTTCTTC.

This rearrangement joins TRBV7-2 to TRBJ1-1, with D perhaps matching TRBD1 (6 bases). In germline, CDR1 is SGHTA, CDR2 FQGNSA. CDR3 length: 14 residues. V lost 5 bases to trimming and J lost 2 bases, with 12 bases between them. CDR3 DNA: TGTGCCAGCAGCAGAGCAGGGGTAAACACTGAAGCTTTCTTT. This translates into CASSRAGVNTEAFF.

J is TRBJ2-4 and V is TRBV27; TRBD1 agrees at 7 bases. Looked up from germline, CDR1 is MNHEY and CDR2 is SMNVEV (reference sequence). The V segment lost 6 bases and the J segment 4 bases; nucleotides outside the gene matches: 9. The CDR3 is 15 residues long. This chain's CDR3 is CASRDRDREKNIQYF. CDR3 nucleotide sequence: TGTGCCAGCAGGGACCGTGACAGGGAAAAAAACATTCAGTACTTC.

As concerns this clone: This same CDR3 is encoded by further DNA sequences in the sample. The DNA of the CDR3 is TGTGCCAGCAGTTTAGTGTTTTACGAGCAGTACTTC. Translation gives CASSLVFYEQYF. V and J are TRBV28 and TRBJ2-7, with D unresolved. Trimming stripped 2 bases from V and 4 bases from J, with 6 bases between. Per the germline V gene, CDR1 is MDHEN and CDR2 is SYDVKM. The CDR3 contains 12 residues.

This chain uses TRBV5-1 with TRBJ2-5, with 8 bases fitting TRBD1. Germline V gene data show CDR1 as SGHRS and CDR2 as YFSETQ. This CDR3 contains 15 residues. The ends lost 4 bases at V and 1 base at J; junction bases unmatched: 6. CDR3 nucleotide sequence: TGCGCCAGCAGCCGGCAGGGGGCGTCCCAAGAGACCCAGTACTTC. Translated, it gives CASSRQGASQETQYF.

The chain combines TRBV30 with TRBJ2-1, with TRBD2 matching 8 bases. Germline V lookup: CDR1 GTSNPN, CDR2 SVGIG (reference sequence). Germline trimming cut 3 bases from V and 6 bases from J; bases unmatched to any gene: 13. The CDR3 runs 16 residues. The DNA of the CDR3 is TGTGCCTGGAGGCGAGTAGCGGGGATTCAATCCAATGAGCAGTTCTTC. Amino acid sequence: CAWRRVAGIQSNEQFF. The full variable domain, its missing parts supplied by reference TRBV30 and TRBJ2-1, is SQTIHQWPATLVQPVGSPLSLECTVEGTSNPNLYWYRQAAGRGLQLLFYSVGIGQISSEVPQNLSASRPQDRQFILSSKKLLLSDSGFYLCAWRRVAGIQSNEQFFGPGTRLTVL.

The chain employs TRBV10-1 and TRBJ2-2; the match to TRBD1 covers 11 bases. Trimming took 2 bases from V and 4 from J; bases not matched to a gene: 3. CDR3 size: 16 residues. CDR1 and CDR2 (germline): WNHNN, SYGVQD (reference sequence). CDR3 sequence: CASSELGTGGTGELFF. CDR3 coding DNA: TGCGCCAGCAGTGAGCTCGGGACAGGGGGCACCGGGGAGCTGTTTTTT.

The chain links TRBV7-8 to TRBJ2-7, with D possibly being TRBD1 (6 bases). Germline V gene sequence: CDR1 SGHVS, CDR2 FQNEAQ. Trimming cost V 2 bases and J 2 bases, with 13 bases left between them. There are 15 residues in the CDR3. In DNA, the CDR3 is TGTGCCAGCAGCTTAAACCAGGGGACCACCTACGAGCAGTACTTC. It encodes CASSLNQGTTYEQYF.